Following are 15 T cell receptor beta chains from one sample sequenced in a study of beta chain features in type 1 diabetes. Notes on the study in general: Type 1 diabetes patients had moderately but significantly shorter TCRB CDR3s in all four CD4+ subsets.

Their target antigens are unknown. Sequenced material consisted of expressed TCRB transcripts (all of the isolated RNA was reverse transcribed). Here immunoSEQ multiplex PCR was the method, and the copy in TCRdb shows in-frame clones only, minus some. The repertoire has fewer than 450,000 clones, roughly 13% of them found once; the top ten carry roughly 0.015%. The sequenced sample consisted of naive CD4+ T cells from blood. These receptors were obtained from a woman between 18 and 29 years old with type 1 diabetes.

The sample holds a few counts of this clone. The chain couples TRBV10-1 to TRBJ2-7; D unresolved. The CDR3 runs to 13 residues. V lost 3 bases to trimming and J lost 3 bases, with 9 bases between them. The germline V gene encodes CDR1 WNHNN and CDR2 SYGVQD (reference sequence). CDR3 sequence (DNA): TGCGCCAGCAGTGACCCAGGTCTCTACGAGCAGTACTTC. This translates into CASSDPGLYEQYF.

This chain links TRBV27 with TRBJ2-7, with 10 bases aligning to TRBD1. This CDR3 contains 15 residues. Losses at the gene ends were 5 bases for V and 4 bases for J; bases not matched to a gene: 8. Germline V gene sequence: CDR1 MNHEY, CDR2 SMNVEV (reference sequence). The CDR3 coding sequence is TGTGCCAGCAGTCGCACGACAGGGGGCCTTTACGAGCAGTACTTC. It codes for CASSRTTGGLYEQYF.

The gene calls are TRBV4-2 and TRBJ1-2; D unclear. The CDR3 loop spans 16 amino acids. Deletions cut 0 bases from V and 0 bases from J, with 11 bases between. Germline CDR1 LGHNA, CDR2 YNFKEQ. The CDR3 DNA reads as TGTGCCAGCAGCCAAGAATTAAGGAGTACTAACTATGGCTACACCTTC. Protein product: CASSQELRSTNYGYTF.

The rearrangement uses TRBV7-9 and TRBJ2-1; D is possibly TRBD2 (6 bases). The CDR3 runs 17 residues. Germline V gene lookup returns CDR1 SEHNR and CDR2 FQNEAQ (reference sequence). The V end lost 2 bases, the J end lost 6 bases, and 20 bases lay between the germline ends. For the CDR3, the DNA is TGTGCCAGCAGCTTACCCCCGGGACTCCGAAGAATCAATGAGCAGTTCTTC. It codes for CASSLPPGLRRINEQFF.

V gene TRBV5-6 combines with J gene TRBJ1-1; 7 nucleotides match TRBD1. Germline trimming cut 4 bases from V and 5 bases from J; bases unmatched to any gene: 8. Germline V gene lookup returns CDR1 SGHDT and CDR2 YYEEEE. This CDR3 has 14 amino acids. CDR3: CASSPPTGRTEAFF. The CDR3 DNA reads TGTGCCAGCAGCCCGCCGACAGGGAGAACTGAAGCTTTCTTT. Together with reference TRBV5-6 and TRBJ1-1, the CDR3 gives the full variable domain: DAGVTQSPTHLIKTRGQQVTLRCSPKSGHDTVSWYQQALGQGPQFIFQYYEEEERQRGNFPDRFSGHQFPNYSSELNVNALLLGDSALYLCASSPPTGRTEAFFGQGTRLTVV.

This clone turned up a few times. The V and J genes are TRBV27 and TRBJ2-1; no definite D call. The CDR3 is made up of 14 amino acids. Trimming shortened V by 0 bases and J by 8 bases, and 11 bases separated the two germline ends. The germline V gene has CDR1 MNHEY and CDR2 SMNVEV (reference sequence). The CDR3 loop reads CASSLSSQVDEQFF. CDR3 bases: TGTGCCAGCAGTTTATCATCCCAGGTTGATGAGCAGTTCTTC.

The chain recombines TRBV28 with TRBJ2-7, with D possibly matching TRBD2 (6 bases). Trimming removed 9 bases from V and 4 bases from J, with 19 bases in between. Looked up from germline, CDR1 is MDHEN and CDR2 is SYDVKM. CDR3 size: 14 residues. CDR3 loop: CASQGLVRVYEQYF. CDR3 nucleotides: TGTGCCAGTCAGGGACTCGTGAGGGTATACGAGCAGTACTTC.

This clone was seen a handful of times. The V gene is TRBV30, the J gene TRBJ1-2; D gene ambiguous. This CDR3 region has 12 residues. The V end lost 1 base, the J end lost 8 bases, and 11 bases lay between the germline ends. Germline V gene lookup returns CDR1 GTSNPN and CDR2 SVGIG (reference sequence). CDR3 coding DNA: TGTGCCTGGAGTGATCGGGGTAGGGGCTACACCTTC. Its protein product is CAWSDRGRGYTF.

The chain carries TRBV5-1 and TRBJ1-1, with a possible D match to TRBD1 (6 bases). Germline V gene sequence: CDR1 SGHRS, CDR2 YFSETQ. The CDR3 extends over 13 amino acids. Trimming removed 4 bases from V and 5 bases from J, with 12 bases in between. The chain's CDR3 is CASSRGGRTEAFF. The CDR3, as DNA: TGCGCCAGCAGCCGGGGGGGGCGGACTGAAGCTTTCTTT.

J is TRBJ2-1 and V is TRBV15; TRBD2 might be the D (6 bases). CDR3 size: 15 residues. Trimming cost V 0 bases and J 7 bases, with 13 bases left between them. Germline V gives CDR1 LNHNV, CDR2 YYDKDF (reference sequence). The CDR3 is CATSRDVGGTNEQFF. In DNA form, the CDR3 reads TGTGCCACCAGCAGAGATGTTGGCGGGACGAATGAGCAGTTCTTC.

Only a few counts were recorded for this clone. The V call is TRBV4-3, the J call TRBJ2-1; weak D call: TRBD2 (6 bases). CDR3 size: 16 residues. V lost 3 bases to trimming and J lost 8 bases, with 20 bases between them. From germline, CDR1 is LGHNA and CDR2 YSLEER. The CDR3 DNA reads TGCGCCAGCAGCCACCGGGACTCTCGGCCAAAGTATGAGCAGTTCTTC. This encodes CASSHRDSRPKYEQFF.

This clone has more than one count but fewer than ten. J is TRBJ2-3 and V is TRBV5-1; D gene unclear. This CDR3 is built from 15 residues. CDR1 and CDR2 from the germline V gene are SGHRS and YFSETQ. The V end was cut by 1 base, the J end by 0 bases, with 9 bases between. In nucleotides, the CDR3 is TGCGCCAGCAGCTTGTACTCTACTAGCACAGATACGCAGTATTTT. It encodes CASSLYSTSTDTQYF.

This clone was found a few times. The J gene is TRBJ2-7, the V gene TRBV30; D may be TRBD2 (6 bases). The CDR3 has 14 amino acids. Germline V CDR1 and CDR2: GTSNPN, SVGIG (reference sequence). V lost 3 bases and J lost 3, with 15 bases in between. CDR3 nucleotides: TGTGCCTGGAGCCGCGGCGGGACCCTCTACGAGCAGTACTTC. Encoded protein: CAWSRGGTLYEQYF.

This clone was observed a handful of times. This chain joins TRBV15 and TRBJ2-1; 7 bases match TRBD2. Germline values: CDR1 LNHNV, CDR2 YYDKDF (reference sequence). V was clipped by 5 bases and J by 5 bases; unmatched bases: 9. The CDR3 is 15 residues long. In DNA form, the CDR3 reads TGTGCCACCAGCTATCCGGGAGCGGGGCACAATGAGCAGTTCTTC. It specifies CATSYPGAGHNEQFF.

This clone was detected only a few times. The chain employs TRBV30 and TRBJ2-7; D is undetermined. V lost 3 bases, J lost 2 bases, and 17 bases lay in between. The CDR3 covers 15 residues. Germline V gene sequence: CDR1 GTSNPN, CDR2 SVGIG (reference sequence). The CDR3 reads CAWRQASLKTYEQYF. The DNA for the CDR3 is TGTGCCTGGAGGCAGGCCTCACTCAAAACCTACGAGCAGTACTTC.